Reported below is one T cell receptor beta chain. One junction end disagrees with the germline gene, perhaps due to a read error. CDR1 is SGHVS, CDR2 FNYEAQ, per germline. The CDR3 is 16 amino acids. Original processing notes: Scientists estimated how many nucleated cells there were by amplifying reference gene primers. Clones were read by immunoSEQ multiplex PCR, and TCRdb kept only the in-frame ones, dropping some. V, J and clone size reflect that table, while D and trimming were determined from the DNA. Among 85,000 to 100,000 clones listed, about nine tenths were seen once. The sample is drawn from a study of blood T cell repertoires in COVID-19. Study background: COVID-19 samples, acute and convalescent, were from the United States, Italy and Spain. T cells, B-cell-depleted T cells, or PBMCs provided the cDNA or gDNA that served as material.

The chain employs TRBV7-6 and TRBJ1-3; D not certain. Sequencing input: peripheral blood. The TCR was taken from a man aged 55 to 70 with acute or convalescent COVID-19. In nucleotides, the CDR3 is TGTGCCAGCAGCTTATCGGAGGTCTGGTCTGAAAACACCATATATTTT. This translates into CASSLSEVWSENTIYF.